The clone carrying this TCR beta chain was observed a handful of times. A junction boundary mismatches the germline segment, possibly from a read error. The sample belongs to a study of sequential checkpoint blockade in melanoma. Study-wide context: Patients were randomized 1:1 to nivolumab-then-ipilimumab or ipilimumab-then-nivolumab first-line. Both treatment sequences were followed by maintenance nivolumab.

Germline loops: CDR1 SNHLY, CDR2 FYNNEI. This CDR3 comprises 14 residues. Treatment noted: randomized to nivolumab then ipilimumab (arm A) or the reverse (arm B). No patient had prior DNA-damaging chemotherapy. From thawed PBMCs, live CD3+CD8+ cells negative for CD19 and CD56 were sorted. The table came from immunoSEQ multiplex PCR; TCRdb's copy has only in-frame clones and leaves some out. This sample has roughly 20,000 clones; 72% occur once, and the top ten carry approximately 20%. Sequencing was performed on CD8+ T cells sorted from blood (inferred from file names), taken from a patient given nivolumab and ipilimumab in sequence. The TCR was taken from a human donor with melanoma. The gene calls are TRBV2 and TRBJ1-5; no reliable D call. DNA for the CDR3: TGTGCCACCAGTGATTTGTCCATTAATCAGCCCCAGCATTTT. Protein product: CATSDLSINQPQHF.